Listed here are 26 T cell receptor beta chains from one sample, sequenced in a study of blood T cell repertoires in COVID-19. Here immunoSEQ multiplex PCR was the method, and the copy in TCRdb shows in-frame clones only, minus some. The sample contains about 290,000 clones, 89% of which appear only once. Sequenced input: peripheral blood. These receptors were collected from a woman aged 40 to 50 who had recovered from COVID-19.

This clone is a singleton in its sample. This sequence joins TRBV10-1 and TRBJ2-1; TRBD2 matches 11 bases. V lost 3 bases and J lost 9; bases outside the gene matches: 10. The V gene's germline CDR1 is WNHNN and CDR2 SYGVQD (reference sequence). This CDR3 is 16 amino acids long. CDR3 residues: CASSDRLAGGRREQFF. CDR3 coding DNA: TGCGCCAGCAGTGACAGATTAGCGGGAGGGCGGCGTGAGCAGTTCTTC.

The chain combines TRBV3-1 (or the pseudogene TRBV3-2) with TRBJ2-3, with D possibly being TRBD2 (6 bases). V lost 5 bases and J 0 bases, leaving 18 bases between the germline ends. The CDR3 spans 17 residues. CDR1 and CDR2 (germline): LGHDT, YNNKEL (reference sequence). The CDR3 region has the DNA TGTGCCAGCAGCTCTAAGATAGCTAGCGTCAGCACAGATACGCAGTATTTT. As protein: CASSSKIASVSTDTQYF.

This clone was observed a single time. The chain couples TRBV21-1 to TRBJ2-7; TRBD1 is the table's D call, not checked against the DNA. TRBV21-1 represents a pseudogene. The CDR3 is 13 amino acids. This CDR3 reads CASPTGLPYEQYF. The CDR3 DNA reads TGTGCCAGCCCGACAGGGTTACCCTACGAGCAGTACTTC.

To note about this clone: The junction departs from the called germline gene at one end, perhaps through a read error. This chain uses TRBV6-1 with TRBJ2-7; TRBD1 matches at 7 bases. The CDR3 has 12 amino acids. The germline V gene encodes CDR1 MNHNS and CDR2 SASEGT. The CDR3 DNA reads TGTGCCAGCGGTGACAGGGCCCACGAGCAGTACTTC. This gives the protein CASGDRAHEQYF.

The chain employs TRBV11-3 and TRBJ1-2, with TRBD1 matching over 10 bases. This CDR3 spans 14 amino acids. Germline CDR1 is SGHNT and CDR2 is YENEEA. V trimming: 5 bases; J trimming: 3 bases; junction bases outside the gene matches: 3. This CDR3 reads CASSTGQGYYGYTF. In DNA form, the CDR3 reads TGTGCCAGCAGCACGGGACAGGGGTACTATGGCTACACCTTC.

CDR3 sequence: CASSLLGQGADGYTF. The CDR3 region has the DNA TGTGCCAGCAGCTTACTGGGACAGGGGGCGGATGGCTACACCTTC. The chain couples TRBV7-8 to TRBJ1-2, with 12 bases aligning to TRBD1. The ends lost 2 bases at V and 6 bases at J; junction bases unmatched: 4. Germline-derived CDR1 and CDR2 are SGHVS and FQNEAQ. The CDR3 loop spans 15 amino acids.

V gene TRBV7-2 combines with J gene TRBJ2-3, with 7 bases identical to TRBD2. The CDR3 contains 18 residues. The germline V gene encodes CDR1 SGHTA and CDR2 FQGNSA. V lost 4 bases to trimming and J lost 0 bases; unmatched junction nucleotides: 13. CDR3 residues: CASSSLGGTSSSTDTQYF. CDR3 DNA: TGTGCCAGCAGCTCCCTCGGGGGGACGTCGTCTAGCACAGATACGCAGTATTTT. The variable domain in full, completed from reference TRBV7-2 and TRBJ2-3, reads GAGVSQSPSNKVTEKGKDVELRCDPISGHTALYWYRQSLGQGLEFLIYFQGNSAPDKSGLPSDRFSAERTGGSVSTLTIQRTQQEDSAVYLCASSSLGGTSSSTDTQYFGPGTRLTVL.

The chain employs TRBV6-5 and TRBJ1-1; no firm D call. Germline CDR1 MNHEY, CDR2 SVGAGI. V was pared by 2 bases and J by 5 bases, with 9 bases between. CDR3 length equals 13 residues. The CDR3 sequence is CASSYRAGTEAFF. CDR3 nucleotides: TGTGCCAGCAGTTACAGGGCGGGGACTGAAGCTTTCTTT.

V usage is TRBV19 and J usage is TRBJ2-5; D call uncertain. Germline V gene lookup returns CDR1 LNHDA and CDR2 SQIVND (reference sequence). This CDR3 spans 15 amino acids. The V end lost 3 bases, the J end lost 5 bases, and 16 bases lay between the germline ends. CDR3 region: CASSMSDSNAETQYF. In DNA form, the CDR3 reads TGTGCCAGTAGTATGTCTGACTCTAACGCGGAGACCCAGTACTTC.

The V and J genes are TRBV7-2 and TRBJ2-5; 14 bases agree with TRBD2. The CDR3 is 16 residues long. After removal of 3 bases from V and 5 bases from J, the junction contained 5 bases not matched to a gene. Germline values: CDR1 SGHTA, CDR2 FQGNSA. The CDR3 nucleotides read TGTGCCAGCAGCTTGCGACTAGCGGGAGGGGGGGAGACCCAGTACTTC. It encodes CASSLRLAGGGETQYF.

This chain connects TRBV29-1 to TRBJ1-4; tentatively, D is TRBD1 (5 bases). Deletions cut 3 bases from V and 4 bases from J, with 9 bases between. The CDR3 sequence is 13 residues long. Germline lookup yields CDR1 SQVTM and CDR2 ANQGSEA. The CDR3 protein is CSVEGGVNEKLFF. The CDR3 coding sequence is TGCAGCGTTGAGGGGGGAGTTAATGAAAAACTGTTTTTT.

This rearrangement joins TRBV27 to TRBJ2-2; 8 nucleotides line up with TRBD1. Germline CDR1 MNHEY, CDR2 SMNVEV (reference sequence). V dropped 9 bases and J dropped 2; count of bases not matched to a gene: 11. The CDR3 is made up of 16 amino acids. CDR3 protein: CASLPSRGPNTGELFF. The CDR3 nucleotides read TGTGCCAGTCTACCAAGCAGGGGGCCAAACACCGGGGAGCTGTTTTTT.

CDR3 nucleotide sequence: TGCGCCAGCAGCTTGGCAATTCCGCGGGGACCCACCGGGGAGCTGTTTTTT. This gives the protein CASSLAIPRGPTGELFF. The chain is built from TRBV5-1 and TRBJ2-2, with D possibly TRBD2 on 6 matching bases. Between the trimmed V and J ends, which lost 0 bases and 4 bases, there was a span of 16 bases. The CDR3 spans 17 residues. Germline V lookup: CDR1 SGHRS, CDR2 YFSETQ.

This clone was counted once. This rearrangement joins TRBV5-5 to TRBJ1-2; D is unresolved. The germline gives CDR1 SGHKS, CDR2 YYEKEE (reference sequence). CDR3 size: 16 residues. The V end lost 4 bases, the J end lost 0 bases, and 16 bases lay between the germline ends. In nucleotides, the CDR3 is TGTGCCAGCAGCCGAACCCAGGCCTCCGCTAACTATGGCTACACCTTC. It codes for CASSRTQASANYGYTF.

The chain couples TRBV2 to TRBJ2-1; no definite D call. Germline V gene sequence: CDR1 SNHLY, CDR2 FYNNEI. The CDR3 has 11 amino acids. Trimming took off 5 bases at V and 9 bases at J, with 8 bases between the two ends. CDR3 in amino acids: CASSLEAEQFF. Written as DNA, the CDR3 is TGTGCCAGCAGTCTAGAAGCTGAGCAGTTCTTC.

The gene calls are TRBV2 and TRBJ2-1; D is unresolved. The CDR3 has 12 residues. From germline, CDR1 is SNHLY and CDR2 FYNNEI. The V and J ends lost 4 bases and 8 bases respectively, with 9 bases between them. CDR3 amino acids: CASSGLTDEQFF. CDR3 DNA: TGTGCCAGCAGTGGTCTTACGGATGAGCAGTTCTTC.

The chain recombines TRBV6-1 with TRBJ2-2, with D uncertain. The ends were cut back, 2 bases at V and 1 base at J, with 8 bases in the middle. Germline lookup yields CDR1 MNHNS and CDR2 SASEGT. The CDR3 has 15 residues. The CDR3 sequence: CASSETAGNTGELFF. DNA of the CDR3: TGTGCCAGCAGTGAAACTGCAGGGAACACCGGGGAGCTGTTTTTT.

J is TRBJ1-5 and V is TRBV27; D not resolved. CDR1 and CDR2 from the germline V gene are MNHEY and SMNVEV (reference sequence). This CDR3 is built from 14 residues. Trimming removed 8 bases from V and 2 bases from J, with 13 bases in between. CDR3 protein: CASQSIQGNQPQHF. CDR3 DNA: TGTGCCAGCCAGTCTATCCAGGGCAATCAGCCCCAGCATTTT.

The chain employs TRBV19 and TRBJ2-1, with 8 bases fitting TRBD2. Germline assignment: CDR1 LNHDA and CDR2 SQIVND (reference sequence). CDR3 length: 16 residues. V shed 4 bases and J 5 bases; nucleotides not matched to a gene: 10. The CDR3 protein is CASSKIAGTSNNEQFF. Here the CDR3 DNA reads TGTGCCAGTAGTAAAATAGCGGGAACGTCAAACAATGAGCAGTTCTTC.

The chain employs TRBV20-1 and TRBJ2-2; TRBD2 aligns across 12 bases. Germline-derived CDR1 and CDR2 are DFQATT and SNEGSKA (reference sequence). The ends lost 3 bases at V and 7 bases at J; junction bases unmatched: 12. CDR3 length: 17 amino acids. CDR3 residues: CSASSLAGGPVVGELFF. Here the CDR3 DNA reads TGCAGTGCTAGTAGCCTAGCGGGAGGGCCAGTTGTCGGGGAGCTGTTTTTT.

The rearrangement uses TRBV12-3 or TRBV12-4 and TRBJ2-5; a possible D gene is TRBD2 (5 bases). The V end was cut by 3 bases, the J end by 5 bases, with 10 bases between. The CDR3 totals 13 residues. CDR3 nucleotide sequence: TGTGCCAGCAGTTTCGGGGTGCGGGAGACCCAGTACTTC. This sequence encodes CASSFGVRETQYF.

The V and J genes are TRBV5-1 and TRBJ2-5; maybe TRBD2 (5 bases). The V gene lost 3 bases and the J gene lost 5 bases, with 17 bases spanning the gap. The length of the CDR3 is 15 residues. Germline V gene sequence: CDR1 SGHRS, CDR2 YFSETQ. CDR3 DNA sequence: TGCGCCAGCAGCTCGCTGGCGGGCGAACTCGAGACCCAGTACTTC. It yields the protein CASSSLAGELETQYF.

This chain connects TRBV6-6 to TRBJ1-2; D perhaps matches TRBD1 (6 bases). This CDR3 comprises 15 residues. Trimming took 2 bases from V and 2 from J, leaving 12 bases between them. Germline CDR1 reads MNHNY; CDR2 reads SVGAGI (reference sequence). The chain's CDR3 is CASSYPDRLNYGYTF. The CDR3 region has the DNA TGTGCCAGCAGTTACCCAGACAGGCTGAACTATGGCTACACCTTC.

This chain joins TRBV18 and TRBJ2-3; TRBD1 might be the D (5 bases). The germline V gene encodes CDR1 KGHSH and CDR2 LQKENI. V was shortened by 3 bases and J by 1 base, with 8 bases between the two germline ends. This CDR3 is 14 amino acids long. This CDR3 is CASSPLGGTDTQYF. DNA for the CDR3: TGTGCCAGCTCACCCTTAGGGGGCACAGATACGCAGTATTTT.

This sequence joins TRBV18 and TRBJ1-6, with D maybe TRBD1 (5 bases). The germline V gene encodes CDR1 KGHSH and CDR2 LQKENI. V shed 3 bases and J shed 8 bases, with 11 bases lying between them. This CDR3 is built from 14 residues. CDR3 in DNA: TGTGCCAGCTCACCTTCCAGGGTCGATTCACCCCTCCACTTT. Its protein is CASSPSRVDSPLHF.

The chain employs TRBV19 and TRBJ1-2; 8 positions match TRBD1. The J segment lost 4 bases and the V segment lost 5 bases, leaving 9 bases of the junction unmatched. This CDR3 has 15 residues. Germline V CDR1 and CDR2: LNHDA, SQIVND (reference sequence). The CDR3 DNA is TGTGCCAGTAGTCCTCCAGGGGGCATTGGCTATGGCTACACCTTC. It translates to CASSPPGGIGYGYTF.